This section outlines one T cell receptor beta chain sequence together with its context. The entry originates in a study of response to subunit inactivated influenza vaccine. TCRdb reanalysed the RT-PCR reads using MiXCR and keeps one entry per CDR3 protein. The data contain some 540,000 distinct CDR3 sequences, around 21% of them singletons. The CDR3 has 15 residues. Trimming stripped 0 bases from V and 3 bases from J, with 15 bases between. Germline V CDR1 and CDR2: DFQATT, SNEGSKA (reference sequence). In addition, the sample was reused for a study of T cells expressing NK-cell markers. That study reports: It was by 5'RACE template switching with UMIs that TCR beta cDNA was made. Sequencing of TCR beta repertoires drew on sorted CD3+CD56+NKG2C+, CD3+CD56+NKG2C- and CD3+CD56-NKG2C+ T cells. Seven of the eight sequenced donors were classified as HCMV-seropositive, and one was classified as seronegative. Of CD8+ T cells, about 1.0-8% belonged to dominant NKG2C+ clonotypes in six or seven donors. The study did not resolve the HCMV specificity of expanded NKG2C+ T cell clones.

The source material was CD4+ T cells sorted from PBMCs, sampled 12 days after vaccination. V gene TRBV20-1 combines with J gene TRBJ2-7, with a weak D call TRBD2 (6 bases). The TCR was taken from a man in his fifties or sixties who received an inactivated influenza vaccine. This CDR3 is CSARDQTRGVYEQYF. Written as DNA, the CDR3 is TGCAGTGCTAGAGATCAGACTAGAGGGGTCTACGAGCAGTACTTC.